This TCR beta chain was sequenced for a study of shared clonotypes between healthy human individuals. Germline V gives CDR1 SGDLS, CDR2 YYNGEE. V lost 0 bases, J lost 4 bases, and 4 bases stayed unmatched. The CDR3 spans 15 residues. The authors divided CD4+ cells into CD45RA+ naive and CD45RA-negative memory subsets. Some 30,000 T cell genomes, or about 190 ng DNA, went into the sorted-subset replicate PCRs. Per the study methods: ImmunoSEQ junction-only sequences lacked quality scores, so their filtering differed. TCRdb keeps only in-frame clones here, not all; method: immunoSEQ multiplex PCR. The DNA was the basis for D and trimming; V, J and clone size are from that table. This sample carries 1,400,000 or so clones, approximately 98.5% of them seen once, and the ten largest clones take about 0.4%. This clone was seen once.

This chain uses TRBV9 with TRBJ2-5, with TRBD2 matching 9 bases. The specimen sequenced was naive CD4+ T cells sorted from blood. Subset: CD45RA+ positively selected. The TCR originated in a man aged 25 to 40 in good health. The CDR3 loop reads CASSVGSGRGETQYF. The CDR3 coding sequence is TGTGCCAGCAGCGTAGGTAGCGGGAGAGGAGAGACCCAGTACTTC.